This TCR beta chain is from a study of blood T cell repertoires in COVID-19. Overall study: Whether acute or convalescent, the COVID-19 samples came from the United States, Italy and Spain. The analysed material was cDNA or gDNA that came from T cells, B-cell-depleted T cells, or PBMCs.

Germline V gives CDR1 SGHNT, CDR2 YYREEE (reference sequence). The CDR3 is 16 residues long. V gave up 2 bases and J gave up 3 bases; unmatched junction bases: 9. Per the study methods: It was from reference gene primer amplification that nucleated cell counts were estimated. Sequenced by immunoSEQ multiplex PCR; TCRdb stores in-frame clones only, minus some. That table supplies the V and J calls and clone size; D and trimming were determined from the DNA. The data show about 180,000 clones, with 84% seen just once and more than 5.5% held by the top ten. The rearrangement links TRBV5-4 to TRBJ2-7; TRBD1 agrees at 9 bases. Sequenced sample: peripheral blood. The clonotype originates from a human donor in a cohort sampled during active COVID-19. The CDR3 DNA reads TGTGCCAGCAGCTTTGGCGTCCACAGGGGGCTCTACGAGCAGTACTTC. Amino acids: CASSFGVHRGLYEQYF.